This entry is about one TCR beta chain. This sample is drawn from a study of blood T cell repertoires in COVID-19. Per germline, CDR1 SGHTA and CDR2 FQGTGA. The V end was cut by 2 bases, the J end by 3 bases, with 10 bases between. The CDR3 contains 14 residues. Clones were read by immunoSEQ multiplex PCR, and TCRdb kept only the in-frame ones, dropping some. The sample carries fewer than 250,000 clones, 86% recorded once. This sequence was found in a woman aged 55-75 years who had recovered from COVID-19. Sequencing input: peripheral blood. The rearrangement joins TRBV7-3 to TRBJ1-1; perhaps TRBD1 as D (6 bases). The CDR3 nucleotides are TGTGCCAGCAGCTTATGGGGGCAGGACACTGAAGCTTTCTTT. Its protein is CASSLWGQDTEAFF.